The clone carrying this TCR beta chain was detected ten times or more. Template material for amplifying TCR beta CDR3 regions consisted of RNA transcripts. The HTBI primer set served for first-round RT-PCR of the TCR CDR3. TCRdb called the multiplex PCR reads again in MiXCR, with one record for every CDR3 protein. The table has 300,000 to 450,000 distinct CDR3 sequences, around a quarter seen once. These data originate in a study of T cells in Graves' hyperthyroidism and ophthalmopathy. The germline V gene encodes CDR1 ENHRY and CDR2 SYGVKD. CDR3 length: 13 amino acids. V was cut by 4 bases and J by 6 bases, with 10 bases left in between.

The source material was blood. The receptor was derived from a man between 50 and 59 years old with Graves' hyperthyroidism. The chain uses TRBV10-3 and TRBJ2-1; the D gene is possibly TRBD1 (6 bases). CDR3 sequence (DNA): TGTGCCATCAGTGCCGGACAGACCAATGAGCAGTTCTTC. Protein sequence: CAISAGQTNEQFF.